This T cell receptor (beta chain) was documented in a study of T cells in Graves' hyperthyroidism and ophthalmopathy. Overall study findings and caveats: Most expanded thyroid clonotypes above 0.001 recurred in blood. Ophthalmopathy was identified by the model a median around 6 months ahead of onset.

Unmatched junction bases numbered 11, after V lost 7 bases and J lost 6 bases. Germline-derived CDR1 and CDR2 are SGHAT and FQNNGV. The length of the CDR3 is 16 residues. Hyperthyroidism, newly diagnosed and lasting under 2 months, affected patients aged 18 to 65. Clinical symptoms, serum thyroxine and TRAb, thyroid ultrasound and orbital computed tomography were used for the diagnoses. TCR beta CDR3 region amplification was performed from RNA transcripts. TCR CDR3 regions were first amplified by RT-PCR with HTBI primers. TCRdb recomputed calls from the multiplex PCR reads with MiXCR, one row per CDR3 protein. Of roughly 100,000 distinct CDR3 sequences listed, approximately 39% were seen once; the top ten hold roughly 10%. A word on this clonotype: Its antigen is as yet unknown.

The sequence was obtained from a woman in her 30s with Graves' hyperthyroidism. What was sequenced was peripheral blood or thyroid tissue (not recorded which). The chain employs TRBV11-2 and TRBJ2-5, with TRBD2 matching 13 bases. CDR3 in DNA: TGTGCCAGCACCAAACTAGCGGGAGGGCCGTCAAAGACCCAGTACTTC. It encodes CASTKLAGGPSKTQYF. Combining the CDR3 with reference TRBV11-2 and TRBJ2-5 gives the whole variable domain EAGVAQSPRYKIIEKRQSVAFWCNPISGHATLYWYQQILGQGPKLLIQFQNNGVVDDSQLPKDRFSAERLKGVDSTLKIQPAKLEDSAVYLCASTKLAGGPSKTQYFGPGTRLLVL.